Described below is a single T cell receptor (beta chain) sequence and its context. It has no known antigen specificity. Base qualities are missing; no much larger clone stands one base away. From cysteine to phenylalanine, the CDR3 is 15 amino acids long. Left in the record is the CDR3 DNA by itself, 45 bases read in frame from the first base. V sheds 5 bases and J sheds 0 bases, leaving 8 bases between their ends. Per the germline V gene (reference sequence), SEHNR is the CDR1 and FQNEAQ is the CDR2. Patients with autoimmune disease history or receiving systemic immunosuppression were excluded from the trial. Peripheral blood for TCR sequencing was collected from all dose cohorts at baseline, on cycle 4 day 1, and on cycle 7 day 1. Samples came from an open-label, multicenter, first-in-human phase I dose-escalation trial of ivuxolimab. Adults with locally advanced or metastatic head and neck squamous cell, hepatocellular, melanoma or renal cell carcinoma were enrolled in the trial. Before TCR sequencing, CD4+ T cells and CD8+ T cells were sorted from peripheral blood as separate populations.

This record comes from a study of OX40 agonist ivuxolimab in advanced cancers. At the level of the whole study: Ivuxolimab, which targeted the costimulatory receptor OX40 (CD134), was an agonistic, fully human IgG2 monoclonal antibody. Partial responses occurred in three dose-escalation patients: two with cutaneous melanoma and one with hepatocellular carcinoma. Intravenous ivuxolimab was administered to patients every 2 weeks at six dose levels: 0.01, 0.1, 0.3, 1.5, 3 and 10 mg/kg. Patients were allowed to have had prior anti-PD-1, anti-PD-L1 or anti-CTLA-4 therapy, and around 40% of the dose-escalation patients had previously received checkpoint inhibitors. In the dose-escalation cohort, 75% to 85% of patients were male, and the mean age was 60 years with a range of roughly 20 to 85. The monotherapy dose-escalation portion (N ≈ 52 patients) of the phase I ivuxolimab trial is reported in the paper. Among the 52 dose-escalation patients, about 19 had hepatocellular carcinoma, roughly 15 melanoma, 9 renal cell carcinoma and 9 head and neck cancer. The purpose of peripheral TCRbeta sequencing was to test whether ivuxolimab changed TCR sequence diversity and led to clonal T-cell expansion. On the study overall, not on this receptor specifically: Antigen specificity was not determined for the clonally expanded peripheral T cells. In partial responders in the 0.1-3.0 mg/kg groups, normalized peripheral clonal expansion was found to be among the lowest, especially among CD8+ T cells. After ivuxolimab, more expanded clones were found on average in CD8+ T cells than in CD4+ T cells. At doses of 0.1 to 3.0 mg/kg, clonal expansion of both CD4+ and CD8+ T cells in blood was seen between baseline and week 6. Low levels of normalized T-cell clonal expansion were also seen in some patients who did not respond.

Genomic DNA was extracted from sorted cells for sequencing of the TCRbeta CDR3 region. TCRbeta CDR3 regions were sequenced using the immunoSEQ Assay. TCRdb provides this immuneACCESS table in a form limited to in-frame rearrangements. Some clones are lacking; in checked studies, under half of them reflect an unresolved V gene, and why the rest are absent is not known. The sample contains about 50,000 clones, approximately 89% of them found a single time. The ten largest clonotypes hold about 6% of the sample. The receptor's source is an adult with an advanced solid tumor such as melanoma, head and neck, liver or kidney cancer. Specimen: CD4+ or CD8+ T cells sorted from blood, collected in a trial of the OX40 agonist ivuxolimab. This receptor chain uses TRBV7-9 and TRBJ2-6; the D gene cannot be named for sure. The CDR3 sequence is CASSGLRSGANVLTF. The nucleotide sequence is given as TGTGCCAGCAGCGGGTTACGCTCTGGGGCCAACGTCCTGACTTTC. The full variable domain, completed from the reference TRBV7-9 and TRBJ2-6 proteins outside the CDR3, reads DTGVSQNPRHKITKRGQNVTFRCDPISEHNRLYWYRQTLGQGPEFLTYFQNEAQLEKSRLLSDRFSAERPKGSFSTLEIQRTEQGDSAMYLCASSGLRSGANVLTFGAGSRLTVL.